The clone carrying this TCR beta chain was observed a single time. This sample is drawn from a study of T cell changes during pregnancy in multiple sclerosis. Germline loops: CDR1 SGHAT, CDR2 FQNNGV. The CDR3 runs to 15 residues. Trimming took 4 bases from V and 4 from J, leaving 16 bases between them. Clones were sequenced by immunoSEQ multiplex PCR, and TCRdb holds only the in-frame ones, with some missing. This table holds 55,000 to 70,000 clones, 93% found once. The clonotype was recovered from a female donor with multiple sclerosis, enrolled in a pregnancy study. The chain combines TRBV11-2 with TRBJ1-2; possibly TRBD1 for D (5 bases). The source was CD4+ T cells from peripheral blood mononuclear cells, collected before pregnancy. CDR3 region: CASSYRDGRSYGYTF. The CDR3 DNA is TGTGCCAGCAGCTACCGGGACGGGAGAAGCTATGGCTACACCTTC.